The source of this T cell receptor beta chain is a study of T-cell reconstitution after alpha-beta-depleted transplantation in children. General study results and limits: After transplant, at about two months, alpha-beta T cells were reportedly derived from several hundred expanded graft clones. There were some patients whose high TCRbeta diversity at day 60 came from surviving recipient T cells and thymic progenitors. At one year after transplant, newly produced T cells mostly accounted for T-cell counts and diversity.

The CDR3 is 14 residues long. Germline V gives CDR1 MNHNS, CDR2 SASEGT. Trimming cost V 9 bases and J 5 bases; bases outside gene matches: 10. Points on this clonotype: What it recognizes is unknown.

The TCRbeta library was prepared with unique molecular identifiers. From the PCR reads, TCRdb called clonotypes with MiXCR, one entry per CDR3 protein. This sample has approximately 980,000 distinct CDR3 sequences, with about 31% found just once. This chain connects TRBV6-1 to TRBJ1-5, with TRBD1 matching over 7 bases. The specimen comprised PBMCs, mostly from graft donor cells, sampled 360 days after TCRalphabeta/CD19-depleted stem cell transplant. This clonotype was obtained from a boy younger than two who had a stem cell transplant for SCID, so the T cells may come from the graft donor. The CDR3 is CASSKQGRDQPQHF. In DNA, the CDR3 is TGTGCCAGTTCGAAACAGGGGCGAGATCAGCCCCAGCATTTT.